These T cell receptor beta chains were read from a single sample in a study of OX40 agonist ivuxolimab in advanced cancers. Assay: immunoSEQ multiplex PCR; the TCRdb copy retains only in-frame clones and omits some. Counted here are 8,500 to 13,000 clones, over 60% occurring once; the ten biggest clones make up roughly a fifth. The material sequenced was CD4+ or CD8+ T cells sorted from blood, taken in a trial of the OX40 agonist ivuxolimab. Every receptor here comes from an adult with an advanced solid tumor such as melanoma, head and neck, liver or kidney cancer. Each CDR3 is given with its conserved first and last residue. A D gene is named only where the DNA matches it firmly. Not every row has a clone size; where given, it reads once, few, many or a size class.

>TRBJ2-3|TRBV5-1|.|TRBD2
CASSLAVGLAGGSTDTQYF
TGCGCCAGCAGCTTGGCCGTGGGGCTAGCGGGAGGGAGCACAGATACGCAGTATTTT
>TRBJ2-1|TRBV27|.|.
CASSLSGALGNEQFF
TGTGCCAGCAGTCTGTCGGGGGCTCTGGGGAATGAGCAGTTCTTC
>TRBJ1-1|TRBV27|once|.
CASSHAGNTEAFF
TGTGCCAGCAGCCACGCGGGGAACACTGAAGCTTTCTTT
>TRBJ1-1|TRBV9|.|.
CASSAARGANTEAFF
TGTGCCAGCAGCGCCGCTCGGGGGGCCAACACTGAAGCTTTCTTT
>TRBJ2-7|TRBV9|.|.
CASSVGVGGRGEQYF
TGTGCCAGCAGCGTAGGGGTTGGTGGGAGAGGCGAGCAGTACTTC
>TRBJ2-7|TRBV2|.|.
CASRAFGSLYEQYF
TGTGCCAGCAGGGCCTTCGGCTCATTATACGAGCAGTACTTC
>TRBJ2-7|TRBV6-4|.|.
CASSVHGGPSYEQYF
TGTGCCAGCAGTGTCCACGGGGGACCCTCCTACGAGCAGTACTTC
>TRBJ2-7|TRBV18|.|.
CASSPPQASYEQYF
TGTGCCAGCTCACCCCCCCAGGCCTCCTACGAGCAGTACTTC
>TRBJ2-7|TRBV11-3|.|TRBD1
CASSLGGQGATYEQYF
TGTGCCAGCAGCTTAGGGGGGCAGGGGGCTACCTACGAGCAGTACTTC
>TRBJ2-7|TRBV30|.|.
CAWSPGDYEQYF
TGTGCCTGGTCCCCCGGGGACTACGAGCAGTACTTC
>TRBJ2-3|TRBV5-4|.|.
CASSLGRTGTDTQYF
TGTGCCAGCAGCTTGGGTCGGACCGGCACAGATACGCAGTATTTT
>TRBJ2-2|TRBV4-2|.|.
CASSLRRPGRLNTGELFF
TGTGCCAGCAGCCTGCGGAGACCAGGACGGCTTAACACCGGGGAGCTGTTTTTT
>TRBJ2-7|TRBV7-8|.|.
CASSELSGGGYEQYF
TGTGCCAGCAGCGAGCTCTCAGGGGGAGGCTACGAGCAGTACTTC
>TRBJ2-7|TRBV4-3|.|.
CASSQTRGYEQYF
TGCGCCAGCAGCCAAACCCGGGGCTACGAGCAGTACTTC
>TRBJ2-7|TRBV7-8|.|.
CASSLEWEDEQYF
TGTGCCAGCAGCTTAGAATGGGAGGACGAGCAGTACTTC
>TRBJ2-5|TRBV5-1|.|TRBD2
CASSFGTSGRETQYF
TGCGCCAGCAGCTTCGGGACTAGCGGGAGGGAGACCCAGTACTTC
>TRBJ2-1|TRBV5-1|.|TRBD2
CASSSGGTSGASGGYNEQFF
TGCGCCAGCAGCTCGGGGGGGACTAGCGGAGCTTCAGGTGGGTACAATGAGCAGTTCTTC
>TRBJ2-7|TRBV5-1|.|TRBD2
CASSPSGSSSYEQYF
TGCGCCAGCAGCCCTAGCGGTTCGAGCTCCTACGAGCAGTACTTC
>TRBJ2-5|TRBV2|.|.
CASSEPSEEQYF
TGTGCCAGCAGTGAACCTAGTGAAGAGCAGTACTTC
>TRBJ1-4|TRBV9|.|TRBD1
CASSFTGGINEKLFF
TGTGCCAGCAGCTTTACAGGGGGGATAAATGAAAAACTGTTTTTT
>TRBJ1-5|TRBV5-1|.|.
CASSYNRLGDQPQHF
TGCGCCAGCAGCTACAACAGGTTAGGCGATCAGCCCCAGCATTTT
>TRBJ1-2|TRBV6-5|.|.
CASSYSRVLWYGYTF
TGTGCCAGCAGTTACTCCAGGGTTCTGTGGTATGGCTACACCTTC
>TRBJ2-3|TRBV9|.|TRBD2
CASSATSGPTLGTQYF
TGTGCCAGCAGCGCGACTAGCGGGCCCACCCTAGGTACGCAGTATTTT
>TRBJ2-2|TRBV7-9|.|.
CASSLSSVSGELFF
TGTGCCAGCAGCTTATCTTCGGTTTCCGGGGAGCTGTTTTTT
>TRBJ2-7|TRBV29-1|.|.
CSVAGGLSSYEQYF
TGCAGCGTTGCAGGGGGGCTCTCTTCGTACGAGCAGTACTTC
>TRBJ2-7|TRBV27|.|TRBD2
CASSLRRTRNEQYF
TGTGCCAGCAGTTTAAGGAGGACTAGGAACGAGCAGTACTTC
>TRBJ2-1|TRBV7-3|.|.
CASSLTSPRVPYNEQFF
TGTGCCAGCAGCTTAACTTCTCCGCGGGTTCCCTACAATGAGCAGTTCTTC
>TRBJ2-1|TRBV4-2|medium-sized|.
CASALEKGYNEQFF
TGTGCCAGCGCACTAGAGAAAGGATACAATGAGCAGTTCTTC
>TRBJ2-1|TRBV5-1|.|TRBD1
CASSSDRADNEQFF
TGCGCCAGCAGCTCCGACAGGGCCGACAATGAGCAGTTCTTC
>TRBJ1-1|TRBV7-9|.|.
CASSSISGPWGTEAFF
TGTGCCAGCAGCTCTATTTCCGGGCCCTGGGGCACTGAAGCTTTCTTT
>TRBJ2-7|TRBV6-5|.|TRBD1
CASSYSQGVYEQYF
TGTGCCAGCAGTTACTCTCAGGGGGTCTACGAGCAGTACTTC
>TRBJ1-5|TRBV27|few|.
CASSHRDSNQPQHF
TGTGCCAGCAGTCACCGGGACAGCAATCAGCCCCAGCATTTT
>TRBJ1-3|TRBV13|once|.
CASSSVVDSGNTIYF
TGTGCCAGCAGTTCGGTTGTGGACTCTGGAAACACCATATATTTT
>TRBJ1-2|TRBV27|.|.
CASSWGGSDGYTF
TGTGCCAGCAGTTGGGGGGGTTCGGATGGCTACACCTTC